These 14 T cell receptor beta chains came from one sample sequenced in a study of blood T cell repertoires in COVID-19. Using immunoSEQ multiplex PCR, the repertoire was profiled, and TCRdb retains in-frame clones only, with some absent. In the table there are 100,000 to 150,000 clones, 80% of which are singletons. Sequenced material: peripheral blood. All receptors derive from a human donor in a cohort sampled during active COVID-19.

The V gene is TRBV5-1, the J gene TRBJ2-1, with a weak D call TRBD2 (5 bases). CDR3 length: 15 amino acids. Germline V gene lookup returns CDR1 SGHRS and CDR2 YFSETQ. V dropped 7 bases and J dropped 7 bases, with 21 bases sitting between them. The CDR3 here is CASARDAEWRNEQFF. The DNA of the CDR3 is TGCGCCAGCGCCCGGGATGCGGAATGGAGGAATGAGCAGTTCTTC.

The table lists this clone with many counts. The genes are TRBV5-1 and TRBJ2-5, with 9 bases identical to TRBD1. J lost 1 base, V lost 3 bases, and 4 bases had no gene match. CDR3 length: 15 residues. Germline values: CDR1 SGHRS, CDR2 YFSETQ. Here the CDR3 reads CASSWGQGGQETQYF. The CDR3 DNA sequence: TGCGCCAGCAGCTGGGGACAGGGCGGCCAAGAGACCCAGTACTTC.

The rearrangement joins TRBV19 to TRBJ1-2; tentatively, D is TRBD1 (6 bases). CDR1 is LNHDA, CDR2 SQIVND, per germline (reference sequence). The germline V and J ends were trimmed by 2 bases and 7 bases, with 11 bases remaining between them. The CDR3 sequence is 13 residues long. The CDR3, as DNA: TGTGCCAGTAGTATAACAGGGAAGGCTGGCTACACCTTC. It codes for CASSITGKAGYTF. Together with reference TRBV19 and TRBJ1-2, the CDR3 gives the full variable domain: DGGITQSPKYLFRKEGQNVTLSCEQNLNHDAMYWYRQDPGQGLRLIYYSQIVNDFQKGDIAEGYSVSREKKESFPLTVTSAQKNPTAFYLCASSITGKAGYTFGSGTRLTVV.

In the case of this clone: This CDR3 is also generated by other DNA sequences in the sample. This sequence joins TRBV2 and TRBJ2-3; TRBD1 matches 7 bases. Germline-derived CDR1 and CDR2 are SNHLY and FYNNEI. V shed 3 bases, J shed 6 bases, and the junction held 0 bases outside the gene matches. The CDR3 is 12 residues long. The CDR3 here is CASSEGQDTQYF. The CDR3 DNA follows: TGTGCCAGCAGTGAGGGACAGGATACGCAGTATTTT. Based on the CDR3 plus reference TRBV2 and TRBJ2-3, the full variable domain is EPEVTQTPSHQVTQMGQEVILRCVPISNHLYFYWYRQILGQKVEFLVSFYNNEISEKSEIFDDQFSVERPDGSNFTLKIRSTKLEDSAMYFCASSEGQDTQYFGPGTRLTVL.

This sequence joins TRBV4-2 and TRBJ1-2; possibly TRBD1 for D (6 bases). CDR1 is LGHNA and CDR2 is YNFKEQ in the germline V gene. The CDR3 runs to 14 residues. V lost 6 bases and J 2 bases, leaving 13 bases between the germline ends. CDR3 residues: CASREVTGNYGYTF. CDR3 DNA: TGTGCCAGCAGGGAAGTTACAGGGAACTATGGCTACACCTTC.

The chain has TRBV14 and TRBJ2-7, with 8 bases identical to TRBD1. V gave up 4 bases and J gave up 2 bases; unmatched junction bases: 7. Germline CDR1 reads SGHDN; CDR2 reads FVKESK. The CDR3 extends over 15 amino acids. CDR3 bases: TGTGCCAGCAGCCGACAGGACAGGGCAACCTACGAGCAGTACTTC. Amino acids: CASSRQDRATYEQYF.

The J gene is TRBJ2-3, the V gene TRBV6-5; TRBD2 aligns across 10 bases. Germline V gives CDR1 MNHEY, CDR2 SVGAGI. J lost 3 bases, V lost 6 bases, and 6 bases had no gene match. The CDR3 covers 15 residues. CDR3 in amino acids: CASRKREGSTDTQYF. DNA of the CDR3: TGTGCCAGCAGAAAGCGGGAGGGTAGTACAGATACGCAGTATTTT.

This chain links TRBV27 with TRBJ2-1; 7 bases are a match to TRBD1. The CDR3 loop spans 13 amino acids. CDR1 and CDR2 (germline): MNHEY, SMNVEV (reference sequence). The J segment lost 8 bases and the V segment lost 5 bases, leaving 6 bases of the junction unmatched. The CDR3 DNA reads TGTGCCAGCAGTACGGGGACAGCCCATGAGCAGTTCTTC. Its protein is CASSTGTAHEQFF.

The chain employs TRBV10-3 and TRBJ1-2; maybe TRBD1 (5 bases). CDR3 length: 14 amino acids. CDR1 is ENHRY and CDR2 is SYGVKD in the germline V gene. The germline V and J ends were trimmed by 10 bases and 1 base, with 16 bases remaining between them. CDR3 protein: CATSVTDSNYGYTF. CDR3 DNA: TGTGCCACATCAGTGACAGACAGTAACTATGGCTACACCTTC.

This chain uses TRBV24-1 with TRBJ2-3; 7 bases map to TRBD1. J was trimmed by 1 base and V by 10 bases; bases with no gene match: 13. This CDR3 region has 16 residues. Germline assignment: CDR1 KGHDR and CDR2 SFDVKD. The CDR3 is CATSTRQGFGTDTQYF. CDR3 coding DNA: TGTGCCACTTCCACCCGACAGGGATTCGGCACAGATACGCAGTATTTT.

This clone appeared a few times. The CDR3 here is CASRSSNIANTEAFF. The CDR3 coding sequence is TGTGCAAGTCGCTCGAGCAATATAGCGAACACTGAAGCTTTCTTT. This chain uses TRBV12-2 with TRBJ1-1. TRBV12-2 is a known pseudogene. CDR3 size: 15 residues.

The gene calls are TRBV10-3 and TRBJ2-1; 8 nucleotides line up with TRBD2. V lost 2 bases and J lost 10; bases outside the gene matches: 1. The CDR3 loop spans 12 amino acids. Looked up from germline, CDR1 is ENHRY and CDR2 is SYGVKD. The CDR3 is CAISEASGEQFF. CDR3 DNA: TGTGCCATCAGTGAGGCTAGCGGGGAGCAGTTCTTC.

The chain recombines TRBV12-3 or TRBV12-4 with TRBJ1-3; D unresolved. The ends were cut back, 6 bases at V and 5 bases at J, with 11 bases in the middle. The length of the CDR3 is 13 residues. The CDR3 region is CASRPLDRNTIYF. Written as DNA, the CDR3 is TGTGCCAGCAGACCCCTTGACAGAAACACCATATATTTT.

The sample holds one count of this clone. V usage is TRBV13 and J usage is TRBJ2-7, with D possibly TRBD2 on 6 matching bases. This CDR3 is built from 12 residues. V gave up 4 bases and J gave up 5 bases, with 9 bases separating them. In germline, CDR1 is PRHDT, CDR2 FYEKMQ (reference sequence). CDR3 protein: CASSSPGDEQYF. The CDR3 nucleotides are TGTGCCAGCAGCTCACCGGGGGACGAGCAGTACTTC.